Below are 18 T cell receptor beta chains sequenced from a single sample in a study of blood T cell repertoires in COVID-19. Profiled with immunoSEQ multiplex PCR; TCRdb holds only in-frame clones, not every one. The sample includes 250,000 or so clones, around nine tenths seen only once; the top ten take 1.5% to 2%. Sequenced sample: PBMCs or T cells enriched from blood (not recorded which). The receptors originated from a woman aged 45-59 years who had recovered from COVID-19.

The V gene is TRBV20-1, the J gene TRBJ2-1; 8 positions match TRBD1. The CDR3 extends over 17 amino acids. The V gene end was trimmed by 3 bases and the J gene end by 5 bases; junction bases not matched to a gene: 15. Germline lookup yields CDR1 DFQATT and CDR2 SNEGSKA (reference sequence). This chain's CDR3 is CSASGETDRVLHNEQFF. CDR3 DNA: TGCAGTGCTAGTGGGGAAACGGACAGGGTCTTGCACAATGAGCAGTTCTTC.

The chain couples TRBV19 to TRBJ2-7, with 9 bases fitting TRBD2. Germline V gene data show CDR1 as LNHDA and CDR2 as SQIVND (reference sequence). V lost 3 bases, J lost 2 bases, and 8 bases stayed unmatched. The CDR3 extends over 16 amino acids. This chain's CDR3 is CASSMGSSGRPYEQYF. The CDR3 DNA follows: TGTGCCAGTAGTATGGGGTCCAGCGGGAGGCCCTACGAGCAGTACTTC.

This chain's CDR3 is CASMGAGVGEQFF. CDR3 nucleotide sequence: TGTGCCAGTATGGGGGCGGGAGTTGGTGAGCAGTTCTTC. The rearrangement uses TRBV19 and TRBJ2-1; TRBD2 is a possible D gene (7 bases). The CDR3 has 13 residues. CDR1 and CDR2 from the germline V gene are LNHDA and SQIVND (reference sequence). Between the trimmed V and J ends, which lost 7 bases and 9 bases, there was a span of 16 bases.

This chain links TRBV5-1 with TRBJ1-1, with no clear D. This CDR3 is built from 12 residues. From germline, CDR1 is SGHRS and CDR2 YFSETQ. Trimming took 2 bases from V and 1 from J, leaving 3 bases between them. As DNA, the CDR3 is TGCGCCAGCAGCTTCAAGAACACTGAAGCTTTCTTT. Protein product: CASSFKNTEAFF.

The chain combines TRBV2 with TRBJ2-3; D is undetermined. Germline V lookup: CDR1 SNHLY, CDR2 FYNNEI. The CDR3 is made up of 15 amino acids. Trimming shortened V by 7 bases and J by 1 base, and 15 bases separated the two germline ends. The CDR3 sequence: CASITSSTGTDTQYF. The CDR3 coding sequence is TGTGCCAGCATCACCTCTAGTACTGGCACAGATACGCAGTATTTT. Full variable domain (rest looked up from reference TRBV2 and TRBJ2-3): EPEVTQTPSHQVTQMGQEVILRCVPISNHLYFYWYRQILGQKVEFLVSFYNNEISEKSEIFDDQFSVERPDGSNFTLKIRSTKLEDSAMYFCASITSSTGTDTQYFGPGTRLTVL.

The chain joins TRBV19 to TRBJ1-1; 7 bases align to TRBD1. V trimming: 5 bases; J trimming: 5 bases; junction bases outside the gene matches: 2. Germline lookup yields CDR1 LNHDA and CDR2 SQIVND (reference sequence). CDR3 length equals 12 residues. The CDR3 spells CASSPTGTEAFF. The CDR3 DNA follows: TGTGCCAGTAGTCCGACAGGGACTGAAGCTTTCTTT.

The chain has TRBV5-4 and TRBJ1-2; a weak D match, TRBD1 (5 bases). Between the trimmed V and J ends, which lost 1 base and 4 bases, there was a span of 11 bases. This CDR3 spans 14 amino acids. Germline assignment: CDR1 SGHNT and CDR2 YYREEE (reference sequence). CDR3 protein: CASSLRGGGYGYTF. Here the CDR3 DNA reads TGTGCCAGCAGCTTGAGAGGCGGGGGCTATGGCTACACCTTC.

Here the CDR3 DNA reads TGTGCCAGCAGCCTTAACAGGGGGCCTGAAGCTTTCTTT. Its protein is CASSLNRGPEAFF. This chain joins TRBV12-3 or TRBV12-4 and TRBJ1-1; 9 positions agree with TRBD1. With 6 bases clipped from V and 6 bases from J, the junction kept 5 bases outside the gene matches. The CDR3 spans 13 residues.

This rearrangement joins TRBV6-5 to TRBJ2-7; 8 bases agree with TRBD1. The ends lost 6 bases at V and 0 bases at J; junction bases unmatched: 7. The length of the CDR3 is 15 residues. Germline assignment: CDR1 MNHEY and CDR2 SVGAGI. This CDR3 reads CASRVDRGPSYEQYF. CDR3 nucleotide sequence: TGTGCCAGCAGAGTCGACAGGGGCCCCTCCTACGAGCAGTACTTC.

The chain is built from TRBV27 and TRBJ1-2; 10 nucleotides agree with TRBD1. Germline V CDR1 and CDR2: MNHEY, SMNVEV (reference sequence). V was clipped by 3 bases and J by 2 bases; unmatched bases: 3. The CDR3 consists of 15 residues. The CDR3 loop reads CASSFRDRGNYGYTF. Here the CDR3 DNA reads TGTGCCAGCAGTTTCCGGGACAGGGGCAACTATGGCTACACCTTC.

This chain joins TRBV5-6 and TRBJ2-1; 11 bases match TRBD2. CDR1 SGHDT and CDR2 YYEEEE come from the germline V gene. The CDR3 has 16 residues. V lost 4 bases, J lost 4 bases, and 7 bases stayed unmatched. CDR3: CASSEPGLAEYNEQFF. Written as DNA, the CDR3 is TGTGCCAGCAGCGAGCCGGGACTAGCGGAATACAATGAGCAGTTCTTC.

This clone has just one count. V usage is TRBV12-3 or TRBV12-4 and J usage is TRBJ1-5; 7 bases map to TRBD1. Germline trimming cut 6 bases from V and 2 bases from J; bases unmatched to any gene: 1. The CDR3 sequence is 13 residues long. The CDR3 loop is CASRGTGNQPQHF. CDR3 DNA sequence: TGTGCCAGCAGGGGGACAGGCAATCAGCCCCAGCATTTT.

This chain uses TRBV28 with TRBJ2-5; TRBD1 aligns across 9 bases. The CDR3 extends over 14 amino acids. Germline assignment: CDR1 MDHEN and CDR2 SYDVKM. Trimming removed 2 bases from V and 6 bases from J; junction bases left unmatched: 4. The DNA of the CDR3 is TGTGCCAGCAGTTTAACAGGGGGCGGAAAGACCCAGTACTTC. Amino acid sequence: CASSLTGGGKTQYF.

The chain employs TRBV5-6 and TRBJ1-1; a weak D match, TRBD1 (6 bases). CDR1 is SGHDT, CDR2 YYEEEE, per germline. CDR3 length: 15 amino acids. Trimming stripped 6 bases from V and 0 bases from J, with 15 bases between. The CDR3 region is CASIDRFSMNTEAFF. The CDR3 DNA is TGTGCCAGCATCGACAGGTTTTCGATGAACACTGAAGCTTTCTTT.

This chain links TRBV2 with TRBJ1-5; TRBD1 agrees at 7 bases. The germline V gene encodes CDR1 SNHLY and CDR2 FYNNEI. The J segment lost 4 bases and the V segment lost 5 bases, leaving 8 bases of the junction unmatched. This CDR3 has 15 amino acids. The CDR3 spells CASSPGTVFNQPQHF. The CDR3 DNA sequence: TGTGCCAGCAGTCCCGGGACAGTTTTTAATCAGCCCCAGCATTTT.

The J gene is TRBJ1-1, the V gene TRBV12-3 or TRBV12-4; D unclear. Trimming removed 5 bases from V and 2 bases from J, with 9 bases in between. CDR3 length: 13 residues. In DNA form, the CDR3 reads TGTGCCAGCAGTCTCTTCCTCAACACTGAAGCTTTCTTT. Its protein is CASSLFLNTEAFF.

The chain joins TRBV6-1 to TRBJ2-7, with TRBD2 identical over 8 bases. CDR3 length equals 15 residues. Germline CDR1 reads MNHNS; CDR2 reads SASEGT. Losses at the gene ends were 0 bases for V and 3 bases for J; bases not matched to a gene: 4. In DNA form, the CDR3 reads TGTGCCAGCAGTGAAGCGCCCGGGACTAGCTACGAGCAGTACTTC. It is translated as CASSEAPGTSYEQYF.

CDR3 in DNA: TGTGCCAGCAGTTACCGCTCTAGCGGGAGCTCCTACGAGCAGTACTTC. It is translated as CASSYRSSGSSYEQYF. The rearrangement joins TRBV6-5 to TRBJ2-7, with 10 bases aligning to TRBD2. CDR3 size: 16 residues. Germline V CDR1 and CDR2: MNHEY, SVGAGI. Trimming took 2 bases from V and 0 from J; bases not matched to a gene: 4.